Below, 17 T cell receptor beta chains from the same sample are listed, as sequenced in a study of CD8 T cells in Susac syndrome. Roughly 0.45 to 1 ug RNA was reverse transcribed with random hexamers. TCRdb processed the immunoSEQ multiplex PCR reads anew with MiXCR; each CDR3 protein has one entry. The data show approximately 57,000 distinct CDR3 sequences, roughly 94% seen once. The sequencing sample was made of CD8+ T cells from PBMCs. The source is a human donor with Susac syndrome.

The V and J genes are TRBV3-1 and TRBJ1-5; D possibly corresponds to TRBD1 (5 bases). V was cut by 1 base and J by 0 bases, with 7 bases left in between. Germline CDR1 LGHDT, CDR2 YNNKEL (reference sequence). There are 15 residues in the CDR3. The CDR3 is CASSQGQYSNQPQHF. The DNA for the CDR3 is TGTGCCAGCAGCCAAGGACAGTATAGCAATCAGCCCCAGCATTTT.

The gene calls are TRBV20-1 and TRBJ1-2; D not certain. The germline CDR1 and CDR2 sequences are DFQATT and SNEGSKA (reference sequence). CDR3 size: 13 residues. V lost 0 bases to trimming and J lost 1 base, with 6 bases between them. The CDR3: CSARDPYNYGYTF. CDR3 bases: TGCAGTGCTAGAGATCCTTATAACTATGGCTACACCTTC.

In the case of this clonotype: Just one base apart from a much larger clone, this may be a read error. This chain links TRBV29-1 with TRBJ1-2; TRBD1 aligns across 9 bases. There are 14 residues in the CDR3. Germline loops: CDR1 SQVTM, CDR2 ANQGSEA. The CDR3 protein is CSVDRGQGRYGYPF. CDR3 nucleotide sequence: TGCAGCGTTGATAGGGGACAGGGACGCTATGGCTACCCCTTC. Looking up the rest from reference TRBV29-1 and TRBJ1-2 gives the full variable domain: SAVISQKPSRDICQRGTSLTIQCQVDSQVTMMFWYRQQPGQSLTLIATANQGSEATYESGFVIDKFPISRPNLTFSTLTVSNMSPEDSSIYLCSVDRGQGRYGYPFGSGTRLTVV.

The gene calls are TRBV4-2 and TRBJ2-7; TRBD2 is a possible D gene (5 bases). The CDR3 covers 13 residues. Germline V gene sequence: CDR1 LGHNA, CDR2 YNFKEQ. Trimming took 1 base from V and 3 from J, leaving 7 bases between them. For the CDR3, the DNA is TGTGCCAGCAGCCAAGGAGGGAACTACGAGCAGTACTTC. Protein: CASSQGGNYEQYF.

The V and J genes are TRBV2 and TRBJ2-3; D is unclear. Trimming cost V 7 bases and J 2 bases, with 7 bases left between them. Germline CDR1 reads SNHLY; CDR2 reads FYNNEI. The CDR3 contains 12 residues. The CDR3 loop reads CASIPFTDTQYF. For the CDR3, the DNA is TGTGCCAGCATTCCTTTCACAGATACGCAGTATTTT. The whole variable domain, remainder taken from reference TRBV2 and TRBJ2-3, is EPEVTQTPSHQVTQMGQEVILRCVPISNHLYFYWYRQILGQKVEFLVSFYNNEISEKSEIFDDQFSVERPDGSNFTLKIRSTKLEDSAMYFCASIPFTDTQYFGPGTRLTVL.

V and J are TRBV30 and TRBJ1-3; no reliable D call. V gave up 0 bases and J gave up 3 bases, with 3 bases separating them. The CDR3 contains 12 residues. CDR1 and CDR2 from the germline V gene are GTSNPN and SVGIG (reference sequence). The CDR3 reads CAWSVRGNTIYF. CDR3 in DNA: TGTGCCTGGAGTGTACGTGGAAACACCATATATTTT.

CDR3 sequence: CASSSTSGTQPSYEQYF. Here the CDR3 DNA reads TGTGCCAGCAGCTCAACTTCCGGGACACAACCCTCCTACGAGCAGTACTTC. This chain connects TRBV7-9 to TRBJ2-7; the D gene is possibly TRBD1 (6 bases). The CDR3 has 17 amino acids. Trimming took off 4 bases at V and 0 bases at J, with 19 bases between the two ends. CDR1 and CDR2 (germline): SEHNR, FQNEAQ (reference sequence).

The chain recombines TRBV5-1 with TRBJ2-1; perhaps TRBD2 as D (6 bases). V was cut by 0 bases and J by 12 bases, with 10 bases left in between. The germline V gene has CDR1 SGHRS and CDR2 YFSETQ. The CDR3 runs 12 residues. Here the CDR3 DNA reads TGCGCCAGCAGCTTGGAGTCTAGCGTGCAGTTCTTC. Encoded protein: CASSLESSVQFF.

The J gene is TRBJ1-1, the V gene TRBV4-2; TRBD1 matches 9 bases. The junction had 6 bases not matched to a gene; V was cut back by 2 bases and J by 5 bases. The CDR3 length is 15 residues. Germline-derived CDR1 and CDR2 are LGHNA and YNFKEQ. The CDR3 loop is CASSQRQGVKTEAFF. The CDR3 DNA sequence: TGTGCCAGCAGCCAAAGACAGGGGGTTAAGACTGAAGCTTTCTTT.

The chain employs TRBV20-1 and TRBJ2-7, with unresolved D. V gave up 0 bases and J gave up 2 bases, with 8 bases separating them. This CDR3 region has 13 residues. The germline CDR1 and CDR2 sequences are DFQATT and SNEGSKA (reference sequence). In DNA form, the CDR3 reads TGCAGTGCTAGAGATGTAGGAACCTACGAGCAGTACTTC. Residues: CSARDVGTYEQYF.

The gene calls are TRBV4-1 and TRBJ2-1, with D unclear. Germline loops: CDR1 MGHRA, CDR2 YSYEKL. V gave up 3 bases and J gave up 4 bases, with 13 bases separating them. This CDR3 has 15 amino acids. The CDR3 is CASSHPRLWYNEQFF. The DNA of the CDR3 is TGCGCCAGCAGCCACCCTCGGCTGTGGTACAATGAGCAGTTCTTC.

The V and J genes are TRBV20-1 and TRBJ2-4; D is uncertain. With 2 bases removed from V and 8 bases from J, the gap between germline ends came to 16 bases. The CDR3 totals 14 residues. In germline, CDR1 is DFQATT, CDR2 SNEGSKA (reference sequence). CDR3: CSARSSTIQDIQYF. In DNA form, the CDR3 reads TGCAGTGCTAGATCGTCCACCATCCAAGACATTCAGTACTTC.

The V call is TRBV12-5, the J call TRBJ2-7; D may be TRBD1 (6 bases). There are 13 residues in the CDR3. Germline V gene lookup returns CDR1 LGHNT and CDR2 FRNRAP. V was trimmed by 1 base and J by 4 bases, leaving 8 bases between them. CDR3 nucleotide sequence: TGTGCTAGTGGTTTGGACACAGGGTACGAGCAGTACTTC. It is translated as CASGLDTGYEQYF.

The chain joins TRBV12-3 or TRBV12-4 to TRBJ2-7, with D uncertain. The CDR3 has 11 amino acids. Trimming stripped 5 bases from V and 6 bases from J, with 8 bases between. The CDR3 loop is CASSLHIEQYF. For the CDR3, the DNA is TGTGCCAGCAGTCTCCACATCGAGCAGTACTTC.

The chain joins TRBV29-1 to TRBJ2-5; the match to TRBD1 covers 9 bases. The CDR3 is 13 residues long. V shed 5 bases and J 7 bases; nucleotides not matched to a gene: 8. The germline CDR1 and CDR2 sequences are SQVTM and ANQGSEA. DNA for the CDR3: TGCAGCGTTTGGGGGACAGGGCCATGGACCCAGTACTTC. Protein product: CSVWGTGPWTQYF.

The chain links TRBV9 to TRBJ1-2, with a weak D call TRBD1 (6 bases). This CDR3 region has 14 residues. Looked up from germline, CDR1 is SGDLS and CDR2 is YYNGEE. V was trimmed by 0 bases and J by 8 bases, leaving 14 bases between them. In nucleotides, the CDR3 is TGTGCCAGCAGCGTAGGGCTCCAGGGGAAGGGCTACACCTTC. Its protein is CASSVGLQGKGYTF.

This chain uses TRBV20-1 with TRBJ2-4, with D maybe TRBD2 (7 bases). Per germline, CDR1 DFQATT and CDR2 SNEGSKA (reference sequence). CDR3 length: 16 residues. The V end was cut by 3 bases, the J end by 0 bases, with 15 bases between. CDR3 amino acids: CSASHEGEGAKNIQYF. CDR3 coding DNA: TGCAGTGCTAGCCATGAGGGGGAGGGAGCCAAAAACATTCAGTACTTC.